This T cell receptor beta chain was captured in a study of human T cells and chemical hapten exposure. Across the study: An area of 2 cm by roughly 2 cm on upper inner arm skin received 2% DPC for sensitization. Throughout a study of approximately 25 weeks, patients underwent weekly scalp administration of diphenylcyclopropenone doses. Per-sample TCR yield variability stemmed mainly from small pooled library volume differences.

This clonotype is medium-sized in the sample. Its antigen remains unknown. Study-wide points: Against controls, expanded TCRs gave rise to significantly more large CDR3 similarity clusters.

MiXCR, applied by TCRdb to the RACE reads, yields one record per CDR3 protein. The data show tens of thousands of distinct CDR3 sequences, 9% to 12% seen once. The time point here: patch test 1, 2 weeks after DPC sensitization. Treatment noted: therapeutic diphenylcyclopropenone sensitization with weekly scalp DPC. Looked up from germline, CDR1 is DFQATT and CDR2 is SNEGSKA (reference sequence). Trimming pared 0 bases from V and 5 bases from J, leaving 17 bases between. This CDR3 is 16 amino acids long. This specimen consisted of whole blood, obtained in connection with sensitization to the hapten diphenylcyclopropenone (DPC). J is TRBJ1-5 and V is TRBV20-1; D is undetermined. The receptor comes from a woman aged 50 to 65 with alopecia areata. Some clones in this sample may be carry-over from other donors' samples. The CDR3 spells CSARDAAGLGDQPQHF. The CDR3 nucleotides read TGCAGTGCTAGAGACGCCGCTGGCCTTGGGGATCAGCCCCAGCATTTT.